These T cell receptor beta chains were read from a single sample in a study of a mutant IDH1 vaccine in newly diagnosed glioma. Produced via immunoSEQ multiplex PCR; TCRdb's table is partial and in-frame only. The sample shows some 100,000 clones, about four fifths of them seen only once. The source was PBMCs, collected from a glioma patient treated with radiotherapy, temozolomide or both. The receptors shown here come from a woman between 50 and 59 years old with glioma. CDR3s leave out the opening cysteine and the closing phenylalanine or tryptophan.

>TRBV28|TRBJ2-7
ASSLSLISYEQY
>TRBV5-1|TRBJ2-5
ASSGSSGGAGETQY
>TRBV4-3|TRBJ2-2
ASSQDMSGRTGELF
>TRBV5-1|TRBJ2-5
ASSPQGGETQY
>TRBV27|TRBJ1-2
ASSLKGRDYGYT
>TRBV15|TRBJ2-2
ATSREGTIGELF
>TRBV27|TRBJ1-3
ASSSQGGNTIY
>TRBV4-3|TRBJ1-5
ASSQDRYGNQPQH
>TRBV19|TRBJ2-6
ASHQPGQGSGANVLT
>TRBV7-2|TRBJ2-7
ASTLLSPSYEQY
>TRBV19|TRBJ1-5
ASTMGGQANQPQH
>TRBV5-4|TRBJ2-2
ASSANREGGELF
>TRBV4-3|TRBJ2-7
ASSPSPAVSYEQY
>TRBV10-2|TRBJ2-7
ASSDWGTGIGEQY
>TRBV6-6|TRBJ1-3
ASSPGTKGNTIY
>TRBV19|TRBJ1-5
ASRQVNQPQH
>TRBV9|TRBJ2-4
ASSVGGLAKNIQY
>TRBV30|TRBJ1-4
AWAPPGQGNEKLF
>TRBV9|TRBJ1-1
ASSVGWEGTEAF
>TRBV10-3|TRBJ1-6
AISEGQGNSPLH
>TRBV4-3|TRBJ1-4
ASSQAAQGSSGEKLF
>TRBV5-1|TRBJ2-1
ASDTGQGTNEQF
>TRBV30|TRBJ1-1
AWSDQGNEAF
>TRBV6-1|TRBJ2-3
ASALGPRDTQY
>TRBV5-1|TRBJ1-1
ASSYRGGPDTEAF
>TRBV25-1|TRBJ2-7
ASSRGYEQY